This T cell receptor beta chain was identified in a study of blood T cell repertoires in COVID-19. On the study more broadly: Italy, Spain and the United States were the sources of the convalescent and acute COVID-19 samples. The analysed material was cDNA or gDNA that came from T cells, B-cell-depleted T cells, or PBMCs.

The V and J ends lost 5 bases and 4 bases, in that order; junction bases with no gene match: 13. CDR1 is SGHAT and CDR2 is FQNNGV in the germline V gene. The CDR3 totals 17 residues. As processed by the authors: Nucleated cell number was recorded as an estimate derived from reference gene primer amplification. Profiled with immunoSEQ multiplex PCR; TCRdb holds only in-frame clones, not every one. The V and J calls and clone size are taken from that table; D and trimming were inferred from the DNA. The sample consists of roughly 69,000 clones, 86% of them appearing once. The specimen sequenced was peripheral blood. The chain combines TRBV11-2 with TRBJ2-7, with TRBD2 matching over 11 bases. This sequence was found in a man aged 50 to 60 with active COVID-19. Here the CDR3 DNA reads TGTGCCAGCAGCACACGCTCCACTAGCGGGAGTCCTTACGAGCAGTACTTC. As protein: CASSTRSTSGSPYEQYF.